The 28 T cell receptor beta chains listed next were all sequenced from one sample in a study of T-cell reconstitution after alpha-beta-depleted transplantation in children. Preparation of the TCRbeta library used unique molecular identifiers. Using its own MiXCR run on the PCR reads, TCRdb lists one record per CDR3 protein. This table has approximately 980,000 distinct CDR3 sequences, 25% to 30% appearing once. The starting material was PBMCs, mostly from graft donor cells, obtained 360 days after TCRalphabeta/CD19-depleted stem cell transplant. The receptors were sampled from a boy younger than two who had a stem cell transplant for SCID, so the T cells may come from the graft donor.

The chain employs TRBV4-2 and TRBJ2-3, with 13 bases lining up with TRBD2. V lost 3 bases, J lost 0 bases, and 6 bases stayed unmatched. This CDR3 region has 18 residues. Germline CDR1 reads LGHNA; CDR2 reads YNFKEQ. The CDR3 DNA reads as TGTGCCAGCAGCCAGGGGACGGGACTAGCGGGGAGCACAGATACGCAGTATTTT. It translates to CASSQGTGLAGSTDTQYF.

This chain links TRBV28 with TRBJ2-2; tentatively, D is TRBD1 or TRBD2 (5 bases each). CDR3 length: 16 amino acids. Germline assignment: CDR1 MDHEN and CDR2 SYDVKM. Trimming removed 6 bases from V and 1 base from J, with 15 bases in between. DNA of the CDR3: TGTGCCAGCAGCCTGGTGGGGACGGGGAACACCGGGGAGCTGTTTTTT. It yields the protein CASSLVGTGNTGELFF.

This chain links TRBV25-1 with TRBJ2-7; TRBD1 might be the D (6 bases). V lost 6 bases and J lost 2, with 11 bases in between. This CDR3 region has 13 residues. The germline gives CDR1 MGHDK, CDR2 SYGVNS. CDR3 sequence reads: CASRGTKTYEQYF. The CDR3 bases are TGTGCCAGCAGAGGGACAAAAACCTACGAGCAGTACTTC.

The genes are TRBV15 and TRBJ1-6, with D perhaps matching TRBD1 (6 bases). V lost 0 bases and J 14 bases, leaving 14 bases between the germline ends. Looked up from germline, CDR1 is LNHNV and CDR2 is YYDKDF (reference sequence). This CDR3 comprises 14 residues. Written as DNA, the CDR3 is TGTGCCACCAGCAGAGATTACAGCAAGGGGGCCCTCCACTTT. Protein: CATSRDYSKGALHF.

This chain joins TRBV25-1 and TRBJ1-1, with a possible D match to TRBD1 (5 bases). The germline CDR1 and CDR2 sequences are MGHDK and SYGVNS. The CDR3 runs 15 residues. V lost 4 bases to trimming and J lost 1 base, with 13 bases between them. DNA of the CDR3: TGTGCCAGCAGTGCCTTCCAGGGTCGGAACACTGAAGCTTTCTTT. Translation gives CASSAFQGRNTEAFF.

The chain uses TRBV10-3 and TRBJ2-3, with 8 nucleotides matching TRBD2. Looked up from germline, CDR1 is ENHRY and CDR2 is SYGVKD. With 8 bases clipped from V and 8 bases from J, the junction kept 6 bases outside the gene matches. The CDR3 consists of 12 residues. CDR3 loop: CAIAGGESTQYF. The CDR3 DNA reads as TGTGCCATCGCCGGGGGGGAGAGTACGCAGTATTTT.

The chain combines TRBV5-1 with TRBJ2-1; 8 bases map to TRBD2. Germline-derived CDR1 and CDR2 are SGHRS and YFSETQ. There are 15 residues in the CDR3. With 4 bases clipped from V and 7 bases from J, the junction kept 10 bases outside the gene matches. The CDR3 reads CASSAGTSRVNEQFF. The CDR3 region has the DNA TGCGCCAGCAGCGCGGGGACTAGTAGGGTTAATGAGCAGTTCTTC.

The chain links TRBV4-1 to TRBJ1-1; D gene uncertain. Germline CDR1 is MGHRA and CDR2 is YSYEKL. V was cut by 0 bases and J by 3 bases, with 17 bases left in between. The length of the CDR3 is 17 residues. CDR3 nucleotide sequence: TGCGCCAGCAGCCAAGAGGCTCTACAAGCGGTGGACACTGAAGCTTTCTTT. Its protein is CASSQEALQAVDTEAFF.

This clonotype occurred a few times. The chain has TRBV20-1 and TRBJ2-5; D is uncertain. The CDR3 length is 15 residues. Trimming took 0 bases from V and 2 from J, leaving 13 bases between them. Germline V gives CDR1 DFQATT, CDR2 SNEGSKA (reference sequence). The DNA for the CDR3 is TGCAGTGCTAGAGAAGCTAGTTCGGTACAAGAGACCCAGTACTTC. This encodes CSAREASSVQETQYF.

V and J are TRBV7-3 and TRBJ1-2; D remains ambiguous. With 2 bases removed from V and 0 bases from J, the gap between germline ends came to 7 bases. The CDR3 consists of 14 residues. Germline values: CDR1 SGHTA, CDR2 FQGTGA. CDR3 in DNA: TGTGCCAGCAGCTTAGAAGGGTCTAACTATGGCTACACCTTC. Amino acid sequence: CASSLEGSNYGYTF. Complete variable domain (other parts from reference TRBV7-3 and TRBJ1-2): GAGVSQTPSNKVTEKGKYVELRCDPISGHTALYWYRQSLGQGPEFLIYFQGTGAADDSGLPNDRFFAVRPEGSVSTLKIQRTERGDSAVYLCASSLEGSNYGYTFGSGTRLTVV.

The chain combines TRBV20-1 with TRBJ2-5; no clear D. V gave up 2 bases and J gave up 2 bases, with 9 bases separating them. Germline V gene data show CDR1 as DFQATT and CDR2 as SNEGSKA (reference sequence). CDR3 size: 13 residues. The DNA for the CDR3 is TGCAGTGCTAGATTTGACATTCAAGAGACCCAGTACTTC. Translation gives CSARFDIQETQYF.

This clonotype came up a few times. This chain uses TRBV4-1 with TRBJ2-2, with 7 bases aligning to TRBD1. J gave up 2 bases and V 0 bases, and 3 bases lay outside the gene matches. Germline loops: CDR1 MGHRA, CDR2 YSYEKL. The CDR3 runs 16 residues. Written as DNA, the CDR3 is TGCGCCAGCAGCCAAGAGAGGGGGCACAACACCGGGGAGCTGTTTTTT. Protein sequence: CASSQERGHNTGELFF.

The chain joins TRBV4-1 to TRBJ2-1; no clear D. V was cut by 0 bases and J by 7 bases, with 19 bases left in between. The CDR3 has 17 residues. Germline-derived CDR1 and CDR2 are MGHRA and YSYEKL. For the CDR3, the DNA is TGCGCCAGCAGCCAAGATATGAGTGGGCCTGATCCAAATGAGCAGTTCTTC. Translating it yields CASSQDMSGPDPNEQFF.

This chain joins TRBV20-1 and TRBJ2-3; D tentatively reads TRBD1 or TRBD2 (6 bases each). This CDR3 is built from 16 residues. The V end was cut by 0 bases, the J end by 2 bases, with 15 bases between. Germline V gene sequence: CDR1 DFQATT, CDR2 SNEGSKA (reference sequence). This CDR3 reads CSARDLRGLPTDTQYF. CDR3 DNA: TGCAGTGCTAGAGATCTCAGGGGACTCCCCACAGATACGCAGTATTTT.

This clonotype was counted between two and nine times. The chain's CDR3 is CASSPPGTSRNEQFF. The CDR3 DNA follows: TGTGCCAGCTCCCCTCCCGGGACTAGTAGGAATGAGCAGTTCTTC. V gene TRBV12-3 or TRBV12-4 combines with J gene TRBJ2-1; 8 nucleotides align to TRBD2. This CDR3 has 15 amino acids. J was trimmed by 7 bases and V by 8 bases; bases with no gene match: 13.

The chain combines TRBV10-3 with TRBJ2-1, with TRBD1 matching over 10 bases. Unmatched junction bases numbered 4, after V lost 7 bases and J lost 4 bases. This CDR3 spans 14 amino acids. Per the germline V gene, CDR1 is ENHRY and CDR2 is SYGVKD. The CDR3 spells CAITPGQGYNEQFF. CDR3 DNA sequence: TGTGCCATCACCCCGGGACAGGGGTACAATGAGCAGTTCTTC.

The V call is TRBV12-3 or TRBV12-4, the J call TRBJ2-5; D not certain. The ends were cut back, 5 bases at V and 5 bases at J, with 12 bases in the middle. CDR3 size: 13 residues. CDR3 sequence: CASSHWERETQYF. The DNA of the CDR3 is TGTGCCAGCAGTCATTGGGAAAGGGAGACCCAGTACTTC.

The V gene is TRBV12-3 or TRBV12-4, the J gene TRBJ2-1; D is perhaps TRBD2 (7 bases). Deletions cut 6 bases from V and 4 bases from J, with 16 bases between. The CDR3 has 15 amino acids. The CDR3 loop reads CASRDRGGLYNEQFF. For the CDR3, the DNA is TGTGCCAGCAGGGATAGGGGGGGATTGTACAATGAGCAGTTCTTC.

This clonotype was recorded a few times. The chain is built from TRBV5-1 and TRBJ2-5; TRBD2 matches 10 bases. Per the germline V gene, CDR1 is SGHRS and CDR2 is YFSETQ. The junction had 6 bases not matched to a gene; V was cut back by 5 bases and J by 2 bases. The CDR3 covers 15 residues. The CDR3 nucleotides are TGCGCCAGCAGTTACGGACTAGCGGTGCAAGAGACCCAGTACTTC. Translating gives CASSYGLAVQETQYF.

This clonotype showed up just a few times. This chain links TRBV10-3 with TRBJ2-7; D unclear. This CDR3 contains 15 residues. V was clipped by 0 bases and J by 3 bases, with 12 bases between them. Per the germline V gene, CDR1 is ENHRY and CDR2 is SYGVKD. DNA of the CDR3: TGTGCCATCAGTGAGTCAATTATCGGCAGCTACGAGCAGTACTTC. This gives the protein CAISESIIGSYEQYF.

This chain connects TRBV6-2 or TRBV6-3 to TRBJ2-7; the D gene is possibly TRBD1 (6 bases). V was pared by 6 bases and J by 7 bases, with 19 bases between. Germline values: CDR1 MNHEY, CDR2 SVGEGT. The CDR3 contains 14 residues. The CDR3, as DNA: TGTGCCAGCAGATCTGGACAGAATCTGTGGGAGCAGTACTTC. Its translation is CASRSGQNLWEQYF.

This clonotype was seen once. This sequence joins TRBV7-8 and TRBJ2-7; perhaps TRBD1 as D (6 bases). This CDR3 has 16 residues. Germline CDR1 SGHVS, CDR2 FQNEAQ. V was cut by 4 bases and J by 5 bases, with 21 bases left in between. CDR3 amino acids: CASSSSSHRDTHEQYF. The CDR3 DNA is TGTGCCAGCAGCTCAAGCTCCCACCGGGACACCCACGAGCAGTACTTC. The full variable domain, in which reference TRBV7-8 and TRBJ2-7 provide the parts outside the CDR3, is GAGVSQSPRYKVAKRGQDVALRCDPISGHVSLFWYQQALGQGPEFLTYFQNEAQLDKSGLPSDRFFAERPEGSVSTLKIQRTQQEDSAVYLCASSSSSHRDTHEQYFGPGTRLTVT.

The chain uses TRBV6-5 and TRBJ1-1, with D tentatively TRBD1 (5 bases). V was trimmed by 0 bases and J by 3 bases, leaving 8 bases between them. The CDR3 length is 14 residues. Germline CDR1 and CDR2: MNHEY and SVGAGI. The CDR3 loop is CASSYSGPHTEAFF. In nucleotides, the CDR3 is TGTGCCAGCAGTTACTCGGGACCCCACACTGAAGCTTTCTTT.

The chain couples TRBV28 to TRBJ2-3; TRBD2 aligns across 9 bases. V lost 5 bases and J lost 0; bases outside the gene matches: 6. This CDR3 comprises 16 residues. From germline, CDR1 is MDHEN and CDR2 SYDVKM. This CDR3 reads CASSALAGESTDTQYF. The CDR3 bases are TGTGCCAGCAGTGCTTTAGCGGGGGAGAGCACAGATACGCAGTATTTT.

V usage is TRBV5-1 and J usage is TRBJ2-2; D not certain. Germline V CDR1 and CDR2: SGHRS, YFSETQ. The CDR3 is made up of 14 amino acids. Trimming took 1 base from V and 3 from J, leaving 7 bases between them. The CDR3 DNA is TGCGCCAGCAGCTTGCCGACCCACACCGGGGAGCTGTTTTTT. Translation: CASSLPTHTGELFF.

The gene calls are TRBV4-2 and TRBJ2-1; 11 bases fit TRBD2. The germline V gene encodes CDR1 LGHNA and CDR2 YNFKEQ. The length of the CDR3 is 16 residues. V lost 8 bases to trimming and J lost 4 bases; unmatched junction nucleotides: 10. In nucleotides, the CDR3 is TGTGCCAGCGGTTTTCCTAGCGGGGGGCTATACAATGAGCAGTTCTTC. Translated, it gives CASGFPSGGLYNEQFF.

CDR3 loop: CSAQGHEQYF. The DNA of the CDR3 is TGCAGCGCCCAGGGACACGAGCAGTACTTC. The rearrangement uses TRBV29-1 and TRBJ2-7; D tentatively fits TRBD1 or TRBD2 (5 bases each). The germline gives CDR1 SQVTM, CDR2 ANQGSEA. Trimming removed 7 bases from V and 5 bases from J, with 9 bases in between. The CDR3 has 10 residues.

DNA for the CDR3: TGCGCCAGCAGCTTCGAAGGGCTAGACGAGCAGTACTTC. Its protein is CASSFEGLDEQYF. The rearrangement links TRBV5-1 to TRBJ2-7; D is unresolved. Germline-derived CDR1 and CDR2 are SGHRS and YFSETQ. V lost 2 bases to trimming and J lost 5 bases, with 11 bases between them. The CDR3 totals 13 residues.